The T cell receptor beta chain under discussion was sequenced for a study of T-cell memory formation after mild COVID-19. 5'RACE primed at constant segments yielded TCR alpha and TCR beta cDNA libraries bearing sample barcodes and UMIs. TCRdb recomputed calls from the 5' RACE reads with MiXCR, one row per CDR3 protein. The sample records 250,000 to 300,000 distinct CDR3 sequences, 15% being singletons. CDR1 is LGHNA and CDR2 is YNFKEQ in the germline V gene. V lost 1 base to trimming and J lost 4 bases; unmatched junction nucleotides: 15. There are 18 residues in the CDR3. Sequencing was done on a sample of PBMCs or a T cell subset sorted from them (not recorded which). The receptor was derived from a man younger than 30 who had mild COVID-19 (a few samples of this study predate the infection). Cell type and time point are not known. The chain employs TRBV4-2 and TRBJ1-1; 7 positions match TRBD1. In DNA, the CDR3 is TGTGCCAGCAGCCAAGCCGCCGCCCAGGGGGGCCCCTCCACTGAAGCTTTCTTT. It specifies CASSQAAAQGGPSTEAFF.